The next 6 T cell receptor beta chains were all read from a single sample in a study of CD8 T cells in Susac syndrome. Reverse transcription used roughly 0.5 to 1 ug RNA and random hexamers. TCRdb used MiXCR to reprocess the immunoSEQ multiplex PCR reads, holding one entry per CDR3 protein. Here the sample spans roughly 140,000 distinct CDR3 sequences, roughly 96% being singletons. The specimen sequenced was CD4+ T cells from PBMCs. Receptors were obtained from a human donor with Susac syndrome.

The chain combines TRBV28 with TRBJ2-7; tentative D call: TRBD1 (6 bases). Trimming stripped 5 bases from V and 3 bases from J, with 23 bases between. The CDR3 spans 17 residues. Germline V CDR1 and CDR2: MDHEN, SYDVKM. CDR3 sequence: CASSLGAIGPNLYEQYF. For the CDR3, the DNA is TGTGCCAGCAGTCTGGGGGCTATTGGACCCAACCTCTACGAGCAGTACTTC.

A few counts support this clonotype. The CDR3 protein is CASSVTGANTGELFF. CDR3 coding DNA: TGTGCCAGCAGCGTCACAGGGGCTAACACCGGGGAGCTGTTTTTT. The chain carries TRBV6-2 or TRBV6-3 and TRBJ2-2; TRBD1 matches 7 bases. This CDR3 has 15 residues. Trimming took 6 bases from V and 2 from J; bases not matched to a gene: 6. The germline CDR1 and CDR2 sequences are MNHEY and SVGEGT.

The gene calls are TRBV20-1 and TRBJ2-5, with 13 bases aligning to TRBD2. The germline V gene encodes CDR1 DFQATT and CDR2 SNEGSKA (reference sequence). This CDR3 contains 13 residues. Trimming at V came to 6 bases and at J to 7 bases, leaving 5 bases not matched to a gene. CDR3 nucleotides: TGCAGTGCCGGACTAGCGGGGGTCGGGACCCAGTACTTC. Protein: CSAGLAGVGTQYF.

CDR3 amino acids: CASSQPRRGTGELFF. DNA of the CDR3: TGCGCCAGCAGCCAACCGAGACGGGGCACCGGGGAGCTGTTTTTT. The chain recombines TRBV4-1 with TRBJ2-2; D possibly corresponds to TRBD2 (5 bases). The V end was cut by 2 bases, the J end by 4 bases, with 11 bases between. CDR3 length: 15 amino acids. CDR1 MGHRA and CDR2 YSYEKL come from the germline V gene.

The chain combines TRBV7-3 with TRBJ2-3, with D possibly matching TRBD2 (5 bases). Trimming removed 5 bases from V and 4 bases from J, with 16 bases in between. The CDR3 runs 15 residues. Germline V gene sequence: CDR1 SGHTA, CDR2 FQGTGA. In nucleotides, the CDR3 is TGTGCCAGCAGCCCCACTAGTTCTAGGGCAGATACGCAGTATTTT. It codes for CASSPTSSRADTQYF.

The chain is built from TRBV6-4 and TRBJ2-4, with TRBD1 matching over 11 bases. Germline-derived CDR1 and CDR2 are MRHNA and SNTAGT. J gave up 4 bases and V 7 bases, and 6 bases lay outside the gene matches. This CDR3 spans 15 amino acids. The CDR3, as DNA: TGTGCCAGCACATCGGACAGGGGGCGGAAAAACATTCAGTACTTC. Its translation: CASTSDRGRKNIQYF.